The sequence of this T cell receptor beta chain was determined in a study of cytomegalovirus exposure and HLA in healthy donors. Across the study: Prior work identified roughly 120 million unique TCR beta sequences in 150 million to 200 million T cells.

Remarks on this clone: No antigen is known for it.

The PCR made use of 60 Vbeta and 13 Jbeta primers. TCRdb's copy holds only in-frame clones and misses some; the assay was immunoSEQ multiplex PCR. Here the sample spans roughly 130,000 clones, 75% to 90% being singletons. The CDR3 consists of 18 residues. V shed 0 bases and J 2 bases; nucleotides not matched to a gene: 7. Germline V gene lookup returns CDR1 SGHAT and CDR2 FQNNGV. The study's findings and limits: Later analysis revealed greater clonal expansion in HLA-associated TCR beta chains than in equally common others. Trimming of TCR beta V- and J-genes showed a link, identified in a later analysis, to a missense DCLRE1C variant.

The sequence came from a male donor in good health and CMV-seronegative. Sequences were obtained from PBMCs. This chain joins TRBV11-2 and TRBJ2-2, with 9 bases identical to TRBD1. CDR3: CASSLEGTGIPNTGELFF. The DNA for the CDR3 is TGTGCCAGCAGCTTAGAAGGGACAGGGATCCCCAACACCGGGGAGCTGTTTTTT.